This TCR beta chain was sequenced in a study of blood T cell repertoires in COVID-19. Study context: The United States, Italy and Spain provided the acute and convalescent COVID-19 samples. Sources were T cells, B-cell-depleted T cells, or PBMCs; the material itself was cDNA or gDNA.

In the authors' workflow: Nucleated cell number was recorded as an estimate derived from reference gene primer amplification. Sequenced by immunoSEQ multiplex PCR; TCRdb stores in-frame clones only, minus some. The DNA was the basis for D and trimming; V, J and clone size are from that table. The sample has 200,000 to 250,000 clones, over 70% seen once. This CDR3 spans 14 amino acids. With V trimmed by 6 bases and J by 5 bases, 8 bases remained unmatched. Germline-derived CDR1 and CDR2 are MDHEN and SYDVKM. The rearrangement links TRBV28 to TRBJ1-1; 8 bases are a match to TRBD1. The sequencing input was peripheral blood. The clonotype comes from a woman in her sixties or seventies with acute or convalescent COVID-19. This CDR3 is CASSLRTGWTEAFF. In DNA, the CDR3 is TGTGCCAGCAGCCTCCGGACAGGGTGGACTGAAGCTTTCTTT.